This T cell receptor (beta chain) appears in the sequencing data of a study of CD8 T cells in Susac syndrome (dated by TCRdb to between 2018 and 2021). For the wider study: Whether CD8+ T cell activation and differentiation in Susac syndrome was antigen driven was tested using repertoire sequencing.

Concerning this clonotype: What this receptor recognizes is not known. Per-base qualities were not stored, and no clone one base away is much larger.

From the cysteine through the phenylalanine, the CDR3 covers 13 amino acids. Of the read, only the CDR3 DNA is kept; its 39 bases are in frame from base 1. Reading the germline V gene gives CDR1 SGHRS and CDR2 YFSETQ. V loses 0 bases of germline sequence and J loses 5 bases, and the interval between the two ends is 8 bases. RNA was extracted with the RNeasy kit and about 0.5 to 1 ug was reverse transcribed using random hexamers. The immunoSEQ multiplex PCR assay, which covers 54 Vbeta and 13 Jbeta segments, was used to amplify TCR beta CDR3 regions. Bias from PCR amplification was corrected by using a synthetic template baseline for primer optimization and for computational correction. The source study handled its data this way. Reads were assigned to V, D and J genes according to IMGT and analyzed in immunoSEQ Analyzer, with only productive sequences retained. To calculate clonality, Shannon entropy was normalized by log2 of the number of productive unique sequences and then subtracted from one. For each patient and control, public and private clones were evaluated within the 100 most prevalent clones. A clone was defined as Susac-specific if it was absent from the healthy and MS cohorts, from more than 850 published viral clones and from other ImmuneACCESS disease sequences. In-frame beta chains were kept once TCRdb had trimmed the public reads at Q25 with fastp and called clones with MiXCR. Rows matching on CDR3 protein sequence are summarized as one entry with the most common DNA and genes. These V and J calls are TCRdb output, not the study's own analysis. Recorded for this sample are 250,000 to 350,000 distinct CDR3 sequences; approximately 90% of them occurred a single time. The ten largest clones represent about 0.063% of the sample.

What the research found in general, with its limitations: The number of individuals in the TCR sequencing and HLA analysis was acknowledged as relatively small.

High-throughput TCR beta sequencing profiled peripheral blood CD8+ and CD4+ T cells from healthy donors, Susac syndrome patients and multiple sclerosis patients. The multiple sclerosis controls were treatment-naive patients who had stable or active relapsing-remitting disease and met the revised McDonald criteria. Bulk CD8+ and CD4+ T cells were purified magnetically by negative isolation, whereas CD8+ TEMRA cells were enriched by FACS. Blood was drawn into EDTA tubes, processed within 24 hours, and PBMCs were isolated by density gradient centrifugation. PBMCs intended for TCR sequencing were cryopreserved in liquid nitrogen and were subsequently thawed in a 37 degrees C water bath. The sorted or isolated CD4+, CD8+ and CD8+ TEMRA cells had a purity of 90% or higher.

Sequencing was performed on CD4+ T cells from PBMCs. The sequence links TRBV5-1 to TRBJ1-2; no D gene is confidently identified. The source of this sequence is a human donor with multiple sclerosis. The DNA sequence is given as TGCGCCAGCAGCTTGGCCGCCGAGTATGGCTACACCTTC. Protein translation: CASSLAAEYGYTF.